The clone carrying this TCR beta chain was seen just once. Its antigen is unidentified. Only in-frame clones appear in the TCRdb table, and some are missing; sequencing was by immunoSEQ multiplex PCR. The table has under 100,000 clones, approximately 96% seen once. The data are from a study of cytomegalovirus exposure and HLA in healthy donors. Study-level information: Later analysis reported that the 120 validation repertoires shared the platform of the approximately 620 first-cohort repertoires. Study conclusions and caveats: In vitro data verified a few CMV-associated chains as specific for CMV antigens. While the bulk of TCR sequences proved rare, some public TCRs turned up in many donors.

V lost 6 bases and J lost 4, with 10 bases in between. CDR3 length: 12 residues. The germline V gene encodes CDR1 MNHEY and CDR2 SVGAGI. The TCR comes from a man aged 18 to 30 in good health and CMV-seronegative. The sequenced material came from PBMCs. The rearrangement joins TRBV6-5 to TRBJ2-7, with a tentative D call TRBD2 (5 bases). The CDR3 is CASRRREYEQYF. In DNA form, the CDR3 reads TGTGCCAGCAGACGAAGGGAGTACGAGCAGTACTTC.